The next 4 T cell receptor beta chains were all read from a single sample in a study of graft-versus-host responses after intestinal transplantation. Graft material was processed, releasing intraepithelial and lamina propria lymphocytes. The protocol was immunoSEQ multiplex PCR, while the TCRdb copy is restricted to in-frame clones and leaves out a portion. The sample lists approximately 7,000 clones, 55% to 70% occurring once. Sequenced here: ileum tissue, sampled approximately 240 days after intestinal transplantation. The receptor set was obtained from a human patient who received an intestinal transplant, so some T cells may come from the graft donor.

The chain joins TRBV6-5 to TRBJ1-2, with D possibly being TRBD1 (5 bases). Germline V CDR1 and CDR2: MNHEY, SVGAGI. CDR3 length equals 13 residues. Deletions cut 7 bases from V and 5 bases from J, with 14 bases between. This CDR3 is CASTPGGAYGYTF. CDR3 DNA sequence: TGTGCCAGCACACCCGGAGGGGCGTATGGCTACACCTTC.

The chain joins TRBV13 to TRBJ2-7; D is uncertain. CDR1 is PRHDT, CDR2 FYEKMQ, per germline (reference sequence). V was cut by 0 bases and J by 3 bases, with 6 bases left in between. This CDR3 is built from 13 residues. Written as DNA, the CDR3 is TGTGCCAGCAGCTTAGGCCCGGGCTACGAGCAGTACTTC. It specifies CASSLGPGYEQYF. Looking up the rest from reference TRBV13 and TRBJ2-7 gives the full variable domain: AAGVIQSPRHLIKEKRETATLKCYPIPRHDTVYWYQQGPGQDPQFLISFYEKMQSDKGSIPDRFSAQQFSDYHSELNMSSLELGDSALYFCASSLGPGYEQYFGPGTRLTVT.

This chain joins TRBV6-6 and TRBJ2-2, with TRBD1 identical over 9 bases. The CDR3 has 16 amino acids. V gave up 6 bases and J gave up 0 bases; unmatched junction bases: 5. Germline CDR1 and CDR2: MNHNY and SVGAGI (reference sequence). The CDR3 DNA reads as TGTGCCAGCAGAACCACAGGGGGCGCGAACACCGGGGAGCTGTTTTTT. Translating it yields CASRTTGGANTGELFF.

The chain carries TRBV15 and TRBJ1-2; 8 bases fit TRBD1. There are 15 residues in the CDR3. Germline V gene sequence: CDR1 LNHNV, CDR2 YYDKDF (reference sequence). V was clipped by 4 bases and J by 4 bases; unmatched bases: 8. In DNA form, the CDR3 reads TGTGCCACCAGCAAAGCGACAGGGGCCCGCTATGGCTACACCTTC. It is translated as CATSKATGARYGYTF.